The present entry profiles one TCR beta chain with its context. Antigen specificity is unknown. The V gene's germline CDR1 is DFQATT and CDR2 SNEGSKA (reference sequence). The CDR3 covers 19 residues. Trimming shortened V by 3 bases and J by 3 bases, and 30 bases separated the two germline ends. The data derive from a study of T-cell reconstitution after alpha-beta-depleted transplantation in children. Overall study results and limits: Several hundred expanded graft clones reportedly gave rise to the alpha-beta T cells present about two months after transplant. The main origin of T-cell counts and diversity one year after transplant was newly produced T cells. Surviving recipient T cells and thymic progenitors underlay high day-60 TCRbeta diversity in some patients.

Unique molecular identifiers were used to barcode this TCRbeta library. Via MiXCR, TCRdb re-called the PCR reads, giving one row per CDR3 protein. Among around 450,000 distinct CDR3 sequences listed, more than 9% were seen once. The source was PBMCs, collected before TCRalphabeta/CD19-depleted stem cell transplant. The V and J genes are TRBV20-1 and TRBJ2-7; a weak D match, TRBD1 (6 bases). The sequence derives from a child aged 2 to 10 with inherited bone marrow failure, due to receive a stem cell transplant. CDR3 region: CSARPGQDHSESGNYEQYF. CDR3 in DNA: TGCAGTGCTAGGCCGGGACAAGACCACTCCGAGTCGGGAAACTACGAGCAGTACTTC.